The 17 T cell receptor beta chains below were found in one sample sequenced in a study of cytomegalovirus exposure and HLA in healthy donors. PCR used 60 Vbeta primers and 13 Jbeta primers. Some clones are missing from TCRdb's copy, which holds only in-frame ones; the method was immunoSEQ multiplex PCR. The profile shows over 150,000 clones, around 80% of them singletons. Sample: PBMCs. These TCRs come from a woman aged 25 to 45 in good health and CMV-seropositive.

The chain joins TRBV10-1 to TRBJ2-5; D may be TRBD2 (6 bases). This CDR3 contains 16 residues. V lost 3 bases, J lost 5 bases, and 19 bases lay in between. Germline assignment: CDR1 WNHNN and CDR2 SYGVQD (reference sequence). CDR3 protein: CASSDVRDSSGETQYF. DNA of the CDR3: TGCGCCAGCAGTGACGTACGGGACTCAAGCGGGGAGACCCAGTACTTC.

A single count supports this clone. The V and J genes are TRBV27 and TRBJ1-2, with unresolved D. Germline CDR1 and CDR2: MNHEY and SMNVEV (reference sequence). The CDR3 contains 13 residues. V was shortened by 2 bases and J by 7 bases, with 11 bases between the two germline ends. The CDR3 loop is CASSLHGISGYTF. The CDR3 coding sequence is TGTGCCAGCAGTTTACACGGGATCTCTGGCTACACCTTC.

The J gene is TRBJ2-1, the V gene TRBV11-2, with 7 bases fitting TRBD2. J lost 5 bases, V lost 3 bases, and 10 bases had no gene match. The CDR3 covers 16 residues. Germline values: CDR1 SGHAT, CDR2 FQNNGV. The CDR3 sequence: CASSFPTREGNNEQFF. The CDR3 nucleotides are TGTGCCAGCAGCTTTCCCACTAGGGAGGGCAACAATGAGCAGTTCTTC.

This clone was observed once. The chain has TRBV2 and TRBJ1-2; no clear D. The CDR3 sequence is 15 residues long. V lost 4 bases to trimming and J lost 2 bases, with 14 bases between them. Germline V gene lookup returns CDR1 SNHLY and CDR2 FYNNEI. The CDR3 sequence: CASSGRSSKNYGYTF. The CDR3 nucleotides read TGTGCCAGCAGTGGCCGCAGTAGCAAAAACTATGGCTACACCTTC.

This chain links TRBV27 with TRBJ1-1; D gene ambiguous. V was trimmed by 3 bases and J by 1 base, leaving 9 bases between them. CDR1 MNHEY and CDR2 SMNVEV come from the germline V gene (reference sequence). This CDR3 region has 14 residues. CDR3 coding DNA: TGTGCCAGCAGTTTGAGCAGGAAGAACACTGAAGCTTTCTTT. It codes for CASSLSRKNTEAFF.

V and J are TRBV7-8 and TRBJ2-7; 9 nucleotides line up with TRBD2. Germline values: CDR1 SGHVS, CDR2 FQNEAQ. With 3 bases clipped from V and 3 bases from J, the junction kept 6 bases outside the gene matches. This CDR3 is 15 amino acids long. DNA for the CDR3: TGTGCCAGCAGCTTCGGTAGCGGGAGCTACTACGAGCAGTACTTC. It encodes CASSFGSGSYYEQYF.

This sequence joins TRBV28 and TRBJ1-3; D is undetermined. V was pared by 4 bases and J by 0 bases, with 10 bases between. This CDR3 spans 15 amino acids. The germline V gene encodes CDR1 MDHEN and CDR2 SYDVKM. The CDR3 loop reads CASSSTGSSGNTIYF. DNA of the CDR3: TGTGCCAGCAGTTCTACGGGGAGCTCTGGAAACACCATATATTTT.

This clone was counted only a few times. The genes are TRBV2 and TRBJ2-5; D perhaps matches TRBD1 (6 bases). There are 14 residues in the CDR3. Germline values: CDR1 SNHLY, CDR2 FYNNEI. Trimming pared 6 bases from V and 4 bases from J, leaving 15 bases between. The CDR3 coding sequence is TGTGCCAGCAGCCAAATCCTAGGGGGAGAGACCCAGTACTTC. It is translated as CASSQILGGETQYF.

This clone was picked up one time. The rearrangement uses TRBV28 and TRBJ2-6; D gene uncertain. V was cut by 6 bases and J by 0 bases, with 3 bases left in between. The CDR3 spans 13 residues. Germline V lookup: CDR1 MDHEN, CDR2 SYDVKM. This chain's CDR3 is CASRSSGANVLTF. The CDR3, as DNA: TGTGCCAGCAGGAGCTCTGGGGCCAACGTCCTGACTTTC. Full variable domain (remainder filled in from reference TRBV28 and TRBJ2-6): DVKVTQSSRYLVKRTGEKVFLECVQDMDHENMFWYRQDPGLGLRLIYFSYDVKMKEKGDIPEGYSVSREKKERFSLILESASTNQTSMYLCASRSSGANVLTFGAGSRLTVL.

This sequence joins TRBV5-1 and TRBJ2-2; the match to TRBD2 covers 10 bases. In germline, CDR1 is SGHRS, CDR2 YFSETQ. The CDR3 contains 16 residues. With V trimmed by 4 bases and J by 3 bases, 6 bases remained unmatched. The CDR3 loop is CASSPRTSGYTGELFF. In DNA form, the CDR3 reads TGCGCCAGCAGCCCCCGGACTAGCGGTTACACCGGGGAGCTGTTTTTT.

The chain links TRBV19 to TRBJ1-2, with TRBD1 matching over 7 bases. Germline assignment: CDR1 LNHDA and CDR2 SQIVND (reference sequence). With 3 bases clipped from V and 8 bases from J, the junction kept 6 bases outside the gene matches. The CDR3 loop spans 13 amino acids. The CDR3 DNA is TGTGCCAGTAGTATCCGGGACAGTAGCGGCTACACCTTC. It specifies CASSIRDSSGYTF.

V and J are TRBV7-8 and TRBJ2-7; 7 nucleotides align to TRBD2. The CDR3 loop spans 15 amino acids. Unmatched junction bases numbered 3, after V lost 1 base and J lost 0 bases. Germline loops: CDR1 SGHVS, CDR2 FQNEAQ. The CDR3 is CASSLVGGSSYEQYF. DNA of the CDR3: TGTGCCAGCAGCTTAGTTGGCGGGAGCTCCTACGAGCAGTACTTC.

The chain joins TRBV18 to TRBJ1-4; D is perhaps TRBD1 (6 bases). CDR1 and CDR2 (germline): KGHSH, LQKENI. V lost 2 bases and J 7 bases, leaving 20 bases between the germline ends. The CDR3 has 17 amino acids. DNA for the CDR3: TGTGCCAGCTCACCAGCCCGCCTCCAGGGGAGTAGTGAAAAACTGTTTTTT. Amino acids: CASSPARLQGSSEKLFF.

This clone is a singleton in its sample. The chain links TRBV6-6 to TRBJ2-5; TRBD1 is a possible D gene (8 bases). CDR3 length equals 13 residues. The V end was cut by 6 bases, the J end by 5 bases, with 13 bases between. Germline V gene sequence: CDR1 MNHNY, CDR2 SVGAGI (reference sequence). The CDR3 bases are TGTGCCAGCAGCGGACAGGGAGGGGAGACCCAGTACTTC. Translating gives CASSGQGGETQYF.

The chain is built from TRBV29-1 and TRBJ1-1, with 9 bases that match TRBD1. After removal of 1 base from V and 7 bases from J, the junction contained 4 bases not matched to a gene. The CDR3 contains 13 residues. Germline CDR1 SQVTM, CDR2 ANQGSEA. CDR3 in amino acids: CSVEVDRGSEAFF. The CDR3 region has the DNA TGCAGCGTTGAAGTGGACAGGGGAAGTGAAGCTTTCTTT.

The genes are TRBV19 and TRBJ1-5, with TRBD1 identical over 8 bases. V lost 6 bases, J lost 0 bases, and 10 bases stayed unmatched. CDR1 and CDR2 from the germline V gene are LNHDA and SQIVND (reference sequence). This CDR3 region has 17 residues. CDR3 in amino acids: CASSTGQGGGSNQPQHF. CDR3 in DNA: TGTGCCAGTAGCACCGGACAGGGCGGAGGTAGCAATCAGCCCCAGCATTTT.

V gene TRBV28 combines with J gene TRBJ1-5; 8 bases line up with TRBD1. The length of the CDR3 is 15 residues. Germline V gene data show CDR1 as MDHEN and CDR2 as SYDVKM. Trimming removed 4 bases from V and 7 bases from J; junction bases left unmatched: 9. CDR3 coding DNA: TGTGCCAGCAGTTCTCCTCAGGGGGCGGGCCAGCCCCAGCATTTT. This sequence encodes CASSSPQGAGQPQHF.